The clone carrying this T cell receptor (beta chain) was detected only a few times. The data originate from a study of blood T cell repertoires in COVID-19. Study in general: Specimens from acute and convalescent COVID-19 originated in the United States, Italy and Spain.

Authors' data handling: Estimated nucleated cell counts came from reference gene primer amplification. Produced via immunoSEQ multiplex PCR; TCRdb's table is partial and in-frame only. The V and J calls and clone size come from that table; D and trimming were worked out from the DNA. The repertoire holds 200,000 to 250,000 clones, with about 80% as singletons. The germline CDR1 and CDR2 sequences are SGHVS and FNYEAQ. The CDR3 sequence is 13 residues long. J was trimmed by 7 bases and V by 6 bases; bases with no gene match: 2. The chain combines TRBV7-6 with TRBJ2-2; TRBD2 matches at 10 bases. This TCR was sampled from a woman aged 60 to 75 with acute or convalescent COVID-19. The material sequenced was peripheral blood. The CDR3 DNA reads TGTGCCAGCAGTCGGACTAGCGGCGGGGAGCTGTTTTTT. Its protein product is CASSRTSGGELFF.